This T cell receptor (beta chain) stems from a study of patients and donors after allogeneic stem cell transplantation. One entry per CDR3 protein, called by TCRdb with MiXCR from the RT-PCR reads. Of fewer than 2,000 distinct CDR3 sequences listed, 17% are singletons. This CDR3 has 18 residues. The V gene end was trimmed by 2 bases and the J gene end by 3 bases; junction bases not matched to a gene: 13. Germline V gene lookup returns CDR1 LNHNV and CDR2 YYDKDF (reference sequence). This clonotype was observed many times. The sample consisted of blood, either unsorted or a sorted T cell fraction (not recorded which). This TCR was sampled from a human donor who was either an allogeneic HSCT recipient or a stem cell or donor lymphocyte infusion donor (not recorded which). It is not recorded whose cells these are; they may come from a transplant donor. The rearrangement uses TRBV15 and TRBJ2-4; 7 bases agree with TRBD1. CDR3: CATSRRLRQGFSKNIQYF. CDR3 coding DNA: TGTGCCACCAGCAGAAGGCTACGACAGGGCTTTAGCAAAAACATTCAGTACTTC.